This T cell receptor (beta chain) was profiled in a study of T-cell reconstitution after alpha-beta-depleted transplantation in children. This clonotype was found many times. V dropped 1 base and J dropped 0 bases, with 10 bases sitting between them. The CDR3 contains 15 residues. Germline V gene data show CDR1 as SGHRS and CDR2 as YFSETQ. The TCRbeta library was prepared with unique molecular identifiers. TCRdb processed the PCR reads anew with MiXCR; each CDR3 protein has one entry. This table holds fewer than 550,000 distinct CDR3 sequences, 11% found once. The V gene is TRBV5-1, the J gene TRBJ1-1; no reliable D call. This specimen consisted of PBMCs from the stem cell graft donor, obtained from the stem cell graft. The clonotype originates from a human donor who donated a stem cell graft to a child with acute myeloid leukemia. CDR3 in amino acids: CASSLWEGLNTEAFF. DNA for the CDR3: TGCGCCAGCAGCTTGTGGGAGGGATTGAACACTGAAGCTTTCTTT.